This paragraph covers one T cell receptor beta chain sequence. The antigen is undetermined. TCRdb independently ran MiXCR on the RACE reads; one entry per CDR3 protein. The sample yields roughly 100,000 distinct CDR3 sequences, about 12% seen once. This CDR3 has 12 amino acids. Trimming cost V 3 bases and J 9 bases, with 11 bases left between them. The time point: pre-sensitization, week 0. Treatment defined: therapeutic diphenylcyclopropenone sensitization with weekly scalp DPC. Patch tests were applied only after blood draws. This sample was included in a study of human T cells and chemical hapten exposure. Study-wide background: The use of 2% DPC on about 2 cm by about 2 cm of upper inner arm skin constituted sensitization. Scalp application of diphenylcyclopropenone was performed weekly in patients across the entire roughly 26-week study. Whole-study findings and limits: Sensitizing to DPC left TCRs with a frequency above 1 in 1000 unaltered.

The specimen comprised whole blood, sampled in connection with sensitization to the hapten diphenylcyclopropenone (DPC). The rearrangement links TRBV12-3 or TRBV12-4 to TRBJ1-1; no reliable D call. This TCR derives from a woman between 45 and 65 years old with alopecia areata. Some clones in this sample may be carry-over from other donors' samples. In nucleotides, the CDR3 is TGTGCCAGCAGTTTTCAGGAGCACCAAGCTTTCTTT. Translated, it gives CASSFQEHQAFF.